This T cell receptor (beta chain) was retrieved from a study of T cell repertoires in cytomegalovirus infection. General study findings and limits: It was HLA-C-restricted CMV-specific TCR beta clonotypes that dominated the response ex vivo.

In TCRdb, the reads were re-called with MiXCR into one record per CDR3 protein. In the table there are over 85,000 distinct CDR3 sequences, 16% of which are singletons. This clonotype was seen only once. The antigen is not known. Relative to the germline gene, one junction end is altered; a read error may explain this. There are 14 residues in the CDR3. CDR1 LNHNV and CDR2 YYDKDF come from the germline V gene (reference sequence). This receptor was obtained from a human donor in good health (CMV status not recorded). Some clones in this sample may be carry-over from other donors' samples. The chain employs TRBV15 and TRBJ2-7; D not resolved. The material sequenced was PBMCs. The CDR3 DNA reads as TGTGCTACCAGCAGAGATACAATTAACCACGAGCAGTACTTC. Translated, it gives CATSRDTINHEQYF.